This T cell receptor beta chain was profiled in a study of CXCR3-negative and CXCR3-positive naive CD8 T cells. Comments on this clonotype: What it binds is not known.

The length of the CDR3 is 16 residues. Germline CDR1 SNHLY, CDR2 FYNNEI. Naive CD8+ T cells showed CD45RO-CCR7+CD27+CD95-. All TRB cDNA libraries came from 5' RACE performed with UMI labels. TCRdb reprocessed the 5' RACE reads and stores each CDR3 protein as one record, lacking DNA. The sample data list about 9,600 distinct CDR3 sequences. General study results and limits: Memory cells showed distinct TRBV-TRBJ patterns, while the two naive subsets matched.

The chain recombines TRBV2 with TRBJ1-2; TCRdb picks TRBD1, but there is no DNA to check that call. The TCR sequence derives from a human donor in good health. Some clones in this sample may be carry-over from other donors' samples. The sample taken for sequencing was naive CXCR3- CD8+ T cells from blood. As to subset: CD45RO-CCR7+CD27+CD95- naive CD8+ T cells lacking CXCR3 (TNR3-). CDR3 protein: CASGHPLQGVNYGYTF.